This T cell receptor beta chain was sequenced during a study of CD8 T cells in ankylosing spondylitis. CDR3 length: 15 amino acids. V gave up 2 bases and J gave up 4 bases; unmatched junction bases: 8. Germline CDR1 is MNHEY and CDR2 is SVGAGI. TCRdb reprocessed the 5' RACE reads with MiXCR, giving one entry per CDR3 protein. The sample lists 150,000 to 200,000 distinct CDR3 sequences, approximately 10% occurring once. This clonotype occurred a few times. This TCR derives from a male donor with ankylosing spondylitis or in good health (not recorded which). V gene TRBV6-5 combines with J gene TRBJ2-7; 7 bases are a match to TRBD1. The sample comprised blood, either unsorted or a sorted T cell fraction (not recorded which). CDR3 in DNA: TGTGCCAGCAGTTACCTCGGACAGGAGAGGTACGAGCAGTACTTC. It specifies CASSYLGQERYEQYF.